This T cell receptor beta chain was sequenced in a study of cytomegalovirus exposure and HLA in healthy donors. Study conclusions and caveats: Productive status was seen about 90% or about 30% of the time for most TCR beta V segments in an earlier analysis. In a later analysis, an Asian-associated ancestry cluster reportedly showed fewer N-insertions than the roughly 700-donor mean. Cytomegalovirus association was assigned to about 150 TCR beta chains. Later analysis found that TCR beta chains associated with HLA were more clonally expanded than other, equally common chains.

Points on this clone: The antigen is unknown.

Germline CDR1 MNHNS, CDR2 SASEGT. The CDR3 consists of 14 residues. J was trimmed by 7 bases and V by 6 bases; bases with no gene match: 9. Both 60 Vbeta primers and 13 Jbeta primers went into the PCR. TCRdb keeps only in-frame clones here, not all; method: immunoSEQ multiplex PCR. The table for this sample gives over 110,000 clones. The specimen was PBMCs. V is TRBV6-1 and J is TRBJ1-5; TRBD1 matches 7 bases. The TCR comes from a male donor in good health and CMV-seronegative. CDR3 coding DNA: TGTGCCAGCAGCCCTCAGGGGGGAGGCCAGCCCCAGCATTTT. Translation gives CASSPQGGGQPQHF.